The entry that follows covers one TCR beta chain sequence. Seattle researchers signed up patients amid active infection and tracked them longitudinally. As handled by the study authors: Using reference gene primer amplification, nucleated cell counts were estimated. Generated by immunoSEQ multiplex PCR, the TCRdb table keeps only in-frame clones and is missing some. V and J calls and clone size are given by that table; D and trimming were obtained from the DNA. The table includes roughly 400,000 clones, about 89% detected once. The CDR3 covers 14 residues. The V gene end was trimmed by 5 bases and the J gene end by 7 bases; junction bases not matched to a gene: 10. Germline CDR1 is SQVTM and CDR2 is ANQGSEA. The data are from a study of blood T cell repertoires in COVID-19. Study details: The study drew acute and convalescent COVID-19 samples from the United States, Italy and Spain. In each case, the material was cDNA or gDNA derived from T cells, B-cell-depleted T cells, or PBMCs.

This clonotype originated in a woman aged 60-70 years with COVID-19, enrolled during active disease. This chain links TRBV29-1 with TRBJ2-1, with 8 bases that match TRBD2. The sample consisted of peripheral blood. The CDR3 coding sequence is TGCAGCGTTTGGAAGAAGGGACTAGGAAATGAGCAGTTCTTC. Translated, it gives CSVWKKGLGNEQFF.